A selection of T cell receptor beta chains follows, all from one sample in a study of shared clonotypes between healthy human individuals. Clones were read by immunoSEQ multiplex PCR, and TCRdb kept only the in-frame ones, dropping some. The table includes hundreds of thousands of clones, more than 70% detected once. The sample taken for sequencing was memory CD4+ T cells sorted from blood. The receptors stem from a woman younger than 45 in good health. Each CDR3 is given with its conserved first and last residue. Fields, in order: clone size, D gene, J gene, V gene, CDR3 protein, CDR3 DNA. A D gene is named only where the DNA matches it firmly. Not all rows give a size; the values are once, few, many and, for expanded clones, a class.

NA,NA,TRBJ2-3,TRBV29-1,CSVGRQTSTDTQYF,TGCAGCGTTGGCCGACAGACTAGCACAGATACGCAGTATTTT
NA,NA,TRBJ1-2,TRBV28,CASGRAGTGYTF,TGTGCCAGCGGCCGGGCCGGGACCGGCTACACCTTC
NA,TRBD1,TRBJ1-5,TRBV7-8,CASSPGTGRINQPQHF,TGTGCCAGCAGCCCCGGGACAGGGCGGATCAATCAGCCCCAGCATTTT
NA,TRBD1,TRBJ2-7,TRBV2,CASSGTGTGSSYEQYF,TGTGCCAGCAGTGGGACCGGGACAGGGAGTTCCTACGAGCAGTACTTC
many,NA,TRBJ1-5,TRBV28,CASSSGVYQPQHF,TGTGCCAGCTCCTCTGGGGTGTATCAGCCCCAGCATTTT
few,TRBD1,TRBJ2-2,TRBV5-4,CASRTGQGAGELFF,TGTGCCAGCAGAACGGGACAGGGGGCCGGGGAGCTGTTTTTT
NA,NA,TRBJ2-2,TRBV19,CASRDSQIDGELFF,TGTGCCAGTAGAGACAGTCAGATAGACGGGGAGCTGTTTTTT
NA,TRBD2,TRBJ2-1,TRBV7-2,CASSLVGLAWNEQFF,TGTGCCAGCAGCTTAGTTGGACTAGCGTGGAATGAGCAGTTCTTC
NA,NA,TRBJ2-6,TRBV5-6,CASSLDRGVSRGANVLTF,TGTGCCAGCAGCTTGGATCGAGGGGTTTCCCGGGGGGCCAACGTCCTGACTTTC
NA,TRBD2,TRBJ2-3,TRBV10-3,CAISGGTSGGGGADTQYF,TGTGCCATCAGCGGAGGGACTAGCGGAGGAGGTGGGGCAGATACGCAGTATTTT
NA,NA,TRBJ1-4,TRBV25-1,CASSDPGGSVEKLFF,TGTGCCAGCAGTGATCCTGGGGGGTCGGTCGAAAAACTGTTTTTT
NA,NA,TRBJ2-5,TRBV18,CASTPLFGETQYF,TGTGCCAGCACTCCGCTCTTCGGGGAGACCCAGTACTTC
few,NA,TRBJ2-3,TRBV29-1,CSANGLVKDTQYF,TGCAGCGCAAATGGGCTAGTAAAAGATACGCAGTATTTT
NA,NA,TRBJ2-1,TRBV10-1,CASRRDQGVDEQFF,TGCGCCAGCAGACGGGACCAAGGGGTCGATGAGCAGTTCTTC
NA,TRBD2,TRBJ2-1,TRBV7-9,CASSLDEGGLNNEQFF,TGTGCCAGCAGCTTAGATGAGGGAGGGCTAAACAATGAGCAGTTCTTC
NA,NA,TRBJ2-7,TRBV5-1,CASSPAGTYEQYF,TGCGCCAGCAGCCCAGCCGGGACCTACGAGCAGTACTTC
many,NA,TRBJ2-3,TRBV28,CASSFGGEIRDTQYF,TGTGCCAGCAGTTTCGGAGGGGAGATCCGCGATACGCAGTATTTT
NA,NA,TRBJ2-5,TRBV27,CASRDEETQYF,TGTGCCAGCAGGGACGAAGAGACCCAGTACTTC
NA,NA,TRBJ2-1,TRBV28,CASSLVRNEQFF,TGTGCCAGCAGTTTAGTGCGGAATGAGCAGTTCTTC
NA,NA,TRBJ2-6,TRBV11-3,CASSSGRGANVLTF,TGTGCCAGCAGCTCTGGGAGAGGGGCCAACGTCCTGACTTTC